The rows below give T cell receptor beta chains drawn from one sample of a study of radiotherapy plus CTLA-4 blockade in lung cancer. Clones were sequenced by immunoSEQ multiplex PCR, and TCRdb holds only the in-frame ones, with some missing. The data hold tens of thousands of clones, with roughly four fifths observed a single time. The material sequenced was peripheral blood, taken from a patient treated with radiotherapy plus ipilimumab. These receptors originate from a human donor with non-small cell lung cancer who had stable disease on radiotherapy plus ipilimumab. Each CDR3 is given with its conserved first and last residue. D genes are given only for firm matches. Rows may omit the clone size; those that give it use once, few, many or a size class.

J gene,D gene,clone size,V gene,CDR3 DNA,CDR3 protein
TRBJ2-3,-,once,TRBV5-1,TGCGCCAGCAGCTTGGTGGGTCGTGAGGGCCAGAACAATACGCAGTATTTT,CASSLVGREGQNNTQYF
TRBJ2-1,-,few,TRBV6-5,TGTGCCAGCAGTGTAGAACAGGGAGCCTACAATGAGCAGTTCTTC,CASSVEQGAYNEQFF
TRBJ2-3,-,-,TRBV7-6,TGTGCCAGCAGCTTACGGATAGCGCCGCGGGATACGCAGTATTTT,CASSLRIAPRDTQYF
TRBJ2-3,-,-,TRBV19,TGTGCCAGCGGGAGACTGTCAGATACGCAGTATTTT,CASGRLSDTQYF
TRBJ1-1,-,few,TRBV19,TGTGCCAGTAGTCCTCTACAGGGAATGGAAACTGAAGCTTTCTTT,CASSPLQGMETEAFF
TRBJ1-2,-,-,TRBV30,TGTGCCTGGAGTGTTGGTACAGGGAACTATGGCTACACCTTC,CAWSVGTGNYGYTF
TRBJ2-3,-,once,TRBV5-4,TGTGCCAGCAGCTTGGATGCAGAAAGCACAGATACGCAGTATTTT,CASSLDAESTDTQYF
TRBJ1-3,-,-,TRBV9,TGTGCCAGCAGCACCGACCCCTCTGGAAACACCATATATTTT,CASSTDPSGNTIYF
TRBJ2-2,TRBD2,-,TRBV29-1,TGCAGCGTCCGCGGGGGGATCACCACCGGGGAGCTGTTTTTT,CSVRGGITTGELFF
TRBJ2-1,TRBD2,-,TRBV5-1,TGCGCCAGCAGCGGGAGGACTAGCGGGGGGGCGAGAGAGCAGTTCTTC,CASSGRTSGGAREQFF
TRBJ2-7,TRBD2,-,TRBV27,TGTGCCAGCAGTTCGTCCGGGACTAGGAGTTACGAGCAGTACTTC,CASSSSGTRSYEQYF
TRBJ2-1,-,-,TRBV29-1,TGCAGCGAGCAACTAGCCCACAATGAGCAGTTCTTC,CSEQLAHNEQFF
TRBJ1-3,-,-,TRBV29-1,TGCAGCGTTAGGGAACTGTCTGGAAACACCATATATTTT,CSVRELSGNTIYF
TRBJ1-2,-,-,TRBV4-2,TGTGCCAGCAGCCAAACCGGGACGCAGATCGCGTATGGCTACACCTTC,CASSQTGTQIAYGYTF
TRBJ1-2,-,many,TRBV29-1,TGCAGCGTTGAAGGGGCGGCCGACAGGAACTATGGCTACACCTTC,CSVEGAADRNYGYTF
TRBJ2-1,TRBD1,-,TRBV5-4,TGTGCCAGCAGGGCCCGACAGGGGGCCGGGGGGAATGAGCAGTTCTTC,CASRARQGAGGNEQFF
TRBJ1-1,-,few,TRBV7-2,TGTGCCAGCAGCTTGGCCCCGGCGACAGGAAGTACGAACACTGAAGCTTTCTTT,CASSLAPATGSTNTEAFF
TRBJ2-5,-,-,TRBV28,TGTGCCAGCAGGCTAGAAGAGACCCAGTACTTC,CASRLEETQYF
TRBJ2-3,TRBD2,once,TRBV4-2,TGTGCCAGCAGCCACGGGGGGGCCACAGATACGCAGTATTTT,CASSHGGATDTQYF
TRBJ1-1,TRBD1,-,TRBV2,TGTGCCAGTAGACCCAGGGGGCTTCTACCTGAAGCTTTCTTT,CASRPRGLLPEAFF
TRBJ2-3,-,few,TRBV6-4,TGTGCCAGCAGTGCGGGAGAGGCAGATACGCAGTATTTT,CASSAGEADTQYF
TRBJ1-5,TRBD1,once,TRBV28,TGTGCCAGCAGTTTCCCCAAGGGACAGCCGTGGAATCAGCCCCAGCATTTT,CASSFPKGQPWNQPQHF
TRBJ1-1,-,-,TRBV5-1,TGCGCCAGCAGCTCTGTGAGGGGCGCGAGGACTGAAGCTTTCTTT,CASSSVRGARTEAFF
TRBJ1-4,-,-,TRBV30,TGTGCCTGGAGTTGGGGGGGAGAAAAACTGTTTTTT,CAWSWGGEKLFF
TRBJ2-2,-,-,TRBV18,TGTGCCAGCTCACCACCAGTGGTGGCCACCGGGGAGCTGTTTTTT,CASSPPVVATGELFF
TRBJ1-5,-,-,TRBV11-3,TGTGCCAGCAGCAACAGGGAAGTACTCAATCAGCCCCAGCATTTT,CASSNREVLNQPQHF
TRBJ2-7,-,-,TRBV5-8,TGTGCCAGCAGCTTTAAAGATTCCACCTACGAGCAGTACTTC,CASSFKDSTYEQYF
TRBJ2-1,TRBD2,-,TRBV4-2,TGTGCCAGCAGCCCGGGACTAGCGGGTCCGAAAGGTGATGAGCAGTTCTTC,CASSPGLAGPKGDEQFF
TRBJ2-3,TRBD1,-,TRBV6-8,TGTGCCAGCAGTGCAGGGGACAGGGTATACACAGATACGCAGTATTTT,CASSAGDRVYTDTQYF
TRBJ1-1,-,-,TRBV29-1,TGCAGCGTTGATAGGGGTCGAACTGAAGCTTTCTTT,CSVDRGRTEAFF
TRBJ2-4,-,-,TRBV2,TGTGCCAGCAGTGACGACGAGGGGGTGTTAGCCAAAAACATTCAGTACTTC,CASSDDEGVLAKNIQYF
TRBJ1-6,-,few,TRBV19,TGTGCCAGTAGTATTGAGGGGACACCCCTCCACTTT,CASSIEGTPLHF
TRBJ1-1,-,-,TRBV18,TGTGCCAGCTCACCACCGGGGGGCAGTAACACTGAAGCTTTCTTT,CASSPPGGSNTEAFF
TRBJ2-3,-,-,TRBV12-5,TGTGCTAGTGGTCTGGGGGGCACAGATACGCAGTATTTT,CASGLGGTDTQYF
TRBJ1-5,TRBD1,once,TRBV15,TGTGCCACCAGCACAGGGGGTAGCAATCAGCCCCAGCATTTT,CATSTGGSNQPQHF
TRBJ1-1,-,-,TRBV5-1,TGCGCCAGCAGCCCCGGGACGGAGAACACTGAAGCTTTCTTT,CASSPGTENTEAFF
TRBJ2-7,-,-,TRBV5-6,TGTGCCAGCAGGGGGGGAGACAGGGCAACCTACGAGCAGTACTTC,CASRGGDRATYEQYF
TRBJ2-1,TRBD2,-,TRBV11-2,TGTGCCAGCAGCCCCCGGGGACTAGCGGGGGGTCTTTCCTACAATGAGCAGTTCTTC,CASSPRGLAGGLSYNEQFF
TRBJ2-2,-,-,TRBV7-9,TGTGCCAGTACGACAGGCCGGTACACCGGGGAGCTGTTTTTT,CASTTGRYTGELFF
TRBJ2-2,TRBD2,few,TRBV28,TGTGCCGTCTCGCGGGGGGTTACCGGGGAGCTGTTTTTT,CAVSRGVTGELFF
TRBJ2-1,TRBD2,-,TRBV15,TGTGCCACCAGGGACGGGCTAGCGGGGAACAATGAGCAGTTCTTC,CATRDGLAGNNEQFF
TRBJ2-2,TRBD1,-,TRBV5-1,TGCGCCAGCAGCTTCAACAGGGGGGACACCGGGGAGCTGTTTTTT,CASSFNRGDTGELFF
TRBJ2-1,TRBD2,-,TRBV25-1,TGTGCCAGCAGTGAAGCGGGAGCGTCCTACAATGAGCAGTTCTTC,CASSEAGASYNEQFF
TRBJ1-5,-,-,TRBV7-8,TGTGCCAGCAGCTTAGAGGGACCGCTCTTAAATCAGCCCCAGCATTTT,CASSLEGPLLNQPQHF
TRBJ2-1,-,-,TRBV9,TGTGCCAGCAGCGTAGAGGGGTACCCCTCCTACAATGAGCAGTTCTTC,CASSVEGYPSYNEQFF
TRBJ1-3,-,-,TRBV6-5,TGTGCCAGCGGGGCAAGCCAGGCAAGAAACACCATATATTTT,CASGASQARNTIYF